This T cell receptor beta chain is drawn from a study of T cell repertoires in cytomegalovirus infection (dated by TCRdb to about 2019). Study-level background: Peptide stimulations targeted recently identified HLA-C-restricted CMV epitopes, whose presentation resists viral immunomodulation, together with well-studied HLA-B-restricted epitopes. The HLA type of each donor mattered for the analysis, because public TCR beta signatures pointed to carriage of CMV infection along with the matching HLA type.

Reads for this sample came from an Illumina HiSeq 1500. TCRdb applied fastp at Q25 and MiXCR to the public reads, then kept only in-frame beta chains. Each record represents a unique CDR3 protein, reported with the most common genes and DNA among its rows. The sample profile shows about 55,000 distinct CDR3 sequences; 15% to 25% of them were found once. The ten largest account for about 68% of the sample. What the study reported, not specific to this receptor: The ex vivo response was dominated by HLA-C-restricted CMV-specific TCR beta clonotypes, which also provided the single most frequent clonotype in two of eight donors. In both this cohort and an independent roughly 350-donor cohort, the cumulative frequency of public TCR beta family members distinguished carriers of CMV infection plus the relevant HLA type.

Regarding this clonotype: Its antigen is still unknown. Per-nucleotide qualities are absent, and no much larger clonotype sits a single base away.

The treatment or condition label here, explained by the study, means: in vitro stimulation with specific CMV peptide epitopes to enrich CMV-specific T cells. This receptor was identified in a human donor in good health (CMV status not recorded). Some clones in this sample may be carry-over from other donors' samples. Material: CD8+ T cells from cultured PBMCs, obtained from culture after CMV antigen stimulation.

The CDR3 is CASSTTGGNQPQHF. DNA sequence: TGTGCCAGTAGTACCACAGGGGGTAATCAGCCCCAGCATTTT. Recombination linked TRBV19 to TRBJ1-5, and TRBD1 matches 8 of the central bases. The CDR3 runs 14 amino acids, cysteine and phenylalanine included. The DNA shown is the 42-base CDR3, in frame from base 1. V ends up 4 bases short and J 4 bases short, with an unmatched junction base count of 3. CDR1 and CDR2 were assigned from the germline V gene (reference sequence) as LNHDA and SQIVND.